The 14 T cell receptor beta chains reported below all come from one sample, sequenced in a study of blood T cell repertoires in COVID-19. Repertoires were generated with immunoSEQ multiplex PCR, while TCRdb's copy carries only in-frame clones and drops some. The repertoire holds roughly 100,000 clones, with about 79% as singletons. The specimen was peripheral blood. Receptors originate from an elderly woman with active or convalescent COVID-19.

This clone came up a few times. This rearrangement joins TRBV28 to TRBJ2-3; D unresolved. V was pared by 6 bases and J by 0 bases, with 13 bases between. Germline V gene data show CDR1 as MDHEN and CDR2 as SYDVKM. This CDR3 spans 15 amino acids. The CDR3 sequence: CASSPAVSSTDTQYF. The CDR3 DNA reads TGTGCCAGCAGCCCCGCGGTCTCTAGCACAGATACGCAGTATTTT.

The CDR3 nucleotides read TGTGCCAGCGCCACAGGGGACTACTATGGCTACACCTTC. It yields the protein CASATGDYYGYTF. The J gene is TRBJ1-2, the V gene TRBV27; 7 positions match TRBD1. The length of the CDR3 is 13 residues. Trimming at V came to 8 bases and at J to 3 bases, leaving 6 bases not matched to a gene. The germline V gene has CDR1 MNHEY and CDR2 SMNVEV (reference sequence).

V usage is TRBV7-3 and J usage is TRBJ2-4; perhaps TRBD1 as D (5 bases). The CDR3 covers 13 residues. The germline V gene has CDR1 SGHTA and CDR2 FQGTGA. Trimming took off 4 bases at V and 5 bases at J, with 9 bases between the two ends. The CDR3 nucleotides read TGTGCCAGCAGCTCCCCGACAGAAAACATTCAGTACTTC. It yields the protein CASSSPTENIQYF.

The chain is built from TRBV24-1 and TRBJ2-5; maybe TRBD2 (6 bases). The V end was cut by 5 bases, the J end by 4 bases, with 10 bases between. Germline V gene sequence: CDR1 KGHDR, CDR2 SFDVKD. This CDR3 region has 13 residues. CDR3 sequence reads: CATSVSGGETQYF. As DNA, the CDR3 is TGTGCCACCAGTGTTTCCGGGGGAGAGACCCAGTACTTC.

This clone occurred once. V is TRBV4-2 and J is TRBJ2-7, with 11 nucleotides matching TRBD2. Germline-derived CDR1 and CDR2 are LGHNA and YNFKEQ. With V trimmed by 1 base and J by 2 bases, 7 bases remained unmatched. The CDR3 length is 17 residues. This chain's CDR3 is CASSQVSSGRVPYEQYF. The DNA for the CDR3 is TGTGCCAGCAGCCAAGTCAGTAGCGGGAGGGTTCCCTACGAGCAGTACTTC.

This chain links TRBV9 with TRBJ1-2; 7 positions match TRBD1. The CDR3 sequence is 16 residues long. Trimming cost V 0 bases and J 0 bases; bases outside gene matches: 5. Germline CDR1 SGDLS, CDR2 YYNGEE. The CDR3 sequence: CASSVGDRNSNYGYTF. CDR3 nucleotides: TGTGCCAGCAGCGTAGGGGACAGAAATTCTAACTATGGCTACACCTTC.

The rearrangement links TRBV10-3 to TRBJ1-2; a weak D match, TRBD1 (6 bases). Germline-derived CDR1 and CDR2 are ENHRY and SYGVKD. CDR3 length: 14 residues. The V end was cut by 7 bases, the J end by 3 bases, with 15 bases between. CDR3 sequence (DNA): TGTGCCATCATGGGGGCGGGTTTGGACTATGGCTACACCTTC. Translation: CAIMGAGLDYGYTF.

This chain uses TRBV3-1 (or the pseudogene TRBV3-2) with TRBJ1-2; 7 nucleotides line up with TRBD1. After removal of 2 bases from V and 2 bases from J, the junction contained 5 bases not matched to a gene. The CDR3 is 15 residues long. Germline values: CDR1 LGHDT, CDR2 YNNKEL (reference sequence). CDR3 in DNA: TGTGCCAGCAGCCAACCCCACAGGGGAAACTATGGCTACACCTTC. Translated: CASSQPHRGNYGYTF.

The genes are TRBV27 and TRBJ1-2; 9 bases line up with TRBD1. The ends lost 8 bases at V and 7 bases at J; junction bases unmatched: 8. Germline CDR1 is MNHEY and CDR2 is SMNVEV (reference sequence). The CDR3 is 13 residues long. In nucleotides, the CDR3 is TGTGCCAGCGGGACCGGGACAGGGCCTGGCTACACCTTC. Residues: CASGTGTGPGYTF.

This clone was seen once. CDR3 residues: CASSHDGTAKAFF. CDR3 nucleotides: TGTGCCAGCAGCCATGATGGGACAGCCAAAGCTTTCTTT. This chain joins TRBV3-1 (or the pseudogene TRBV3-2) and TRBJ1-1, with 7 bases that match TRBD1. The length of the CDR3 is 13 residues. The germline V gene has CDR1 LGHDT and CDR2 YNNKEL (reference sequence). J gave up 9 bases and V 3 bases, and 7 bases lay outside the gene matches.

V and J are TRBV11-2 and TRBJ2-3; D is uncertain. Germline lookup yields CDR1 SGHAT and CDR2 FQNNGV. V lost 2 bases to trimming and J lost 4 bases, with 13 bases between them. The CDR3 spans 15 residues. The CDR3 sequence: CASSLIGGGSDTQYF. As DNA, the CDR3 is TGTGCCAGCAGCTTAATAGGCGGCGGCTCAGATACGCAGTATTTT. The full variable domain, completed using reference TRBV11-2 and TRBJ2-3, is EAGVAQSPRYKIIEKRQSVAFWCNPISGHATLYWYQQILGQGPKLLIQFQNNGVVDDSQLPKDRFSAERLKGVDSTLKIQPAKLEDSAVYLCASSLIGGGSDTQYFGPGTRLTVL.

Notes on this clone: A read error may account for a junction end that differs from germline. The chain couples TRBV14 to TRBJ1-2, with a tentative D call TRBD1 (5 bases). The CDR3 is made up of 12 amino acids. CDR1 and CDR2 (germline): SGHDN, FVKESK. The CDR3 nucleotides read TGTGCCAGCAGCCAAGATCGCGTAAAGACAGTCTTC. Translating it yields CASSQDRVKTVF. The complete variable domain, with remaining parts taken from reference TRBV14 and TRBJ1-2, reads EAGVTQFPSHSVIEKGQTVTLRCDPISGHDNLYWYRRVMGKEIKFLLHFVKESKQDESGMPNNRFLAERTGGTYSTLKVQPAELEDSGVYFCASSQDRVKTVFGSGTRLTVV.

The chain couples TRBV2 to TRBJ2-3; possibly TRBD2 for D (5 bases). Trimming cost V 8 bases and J 6 bases, with 24 bases left between them. The CDR3 covers 16 residues. The germline CDR1 and CDR2 sequences are SNHLY and FYNNEI. The CDR3 here is CASSVGELLRADTQYF. Written as DNA, the CDR3 is TGTGCCAGCTCGGTGGGAGAGCTTCTCCGTGCGGATACGCAGTATTTT.

This CDR3 is CASSPGDRGYEQYF. CDR3 bases: TGCGCCAGCAGCCCGGGGGACAGGGGTTACGAGCAGTACTTC. The chain joins TRBV5-1 to TRBJ2-7, with 10 nucleotides matching TRBD1. The trim removed 4 bases at V and 4 bases at J, leaving 5 bases unmatched. CDR1 and CDR2 from the germline V gene are SGHRS and YFSETQ. The CDR3 is made up of 14 amino acids.